A selection of T cell receptor beta chains follows, all from one sample in a study of molecular identifiers for immune sequencing clone quantification. TCRdb re-called the PCR reads with MiXCR, one entry per CDR3 protein. This sample has over 35,000 distinct CDR3 sequences, with roughly 24% found just once. Sequenced sample: naive CD8+ T cells from blood, with Jurkat cell RNA spiked in. These receptors were obtained from a human donor in good health. Some libraries in this study had Jurkat cell RNA spiked in. The conserved cysteine and the conserved F or W are not part of the CDR3 here. A D gene is named only where the DNA matches it firmly.

d_call | v_call | cdr3_aa
TRBD1 | TRBV19 | ASSILTGVTGELF
TRBD2 | TRBV20-1 | SARGLAGEVNEQY
. | TRBV7-9 | ASSLLLQGLGTGELF
. | TRBV27 | ASSTLTDTQY
. | TRBV28 | ASSNRDRSSYEQY
TRBD1 | TRBV27 | ASSYLARGRVGTDTQY
. | TRBV7-9 | ASSSRLEQTEAF
. | TRBV24-1 | ATSDSDSYNEQF
. | TRBV19 | ASTPESSMFRSYNEQF
. | TRBV30 | AWSAVVGAEQY
. | TRBV27 | ASRPLAVTEAF
. | TRBV10-1 | ASSGFGGREQY
TRBD1 | TRBV29-1 | SVVETGSYEQY
. | TRBV30 | AWSQTQETQY
TRBD2 | TRBV20-1 | SARDFPAGGTDTQY
. | TRBV14 | ASSHGSTNEQF
TRBD2 | TRBV7-9 | ASSPPGTSVGELF
. | TRBV5-1 | ASSLEEASSYEQY
TRBD2 | TRBV4-3 | ASSQFLAGAAYEQY
TRBD2 | TRBV28 | ASSFTLAGDGDTQY
TRBD1 | TRBV9 | ASSVLGQAYNEQF
. | TRBV9 | ASSVARYTEAF
. | TRBV11-2 | ASSLEVHTDTQY
TRBD1 | TRBV7-2 | ASSFYQGAGAGELF
. | TRBV4-3 | ASSPQLAGYEQY
. | TRBV20-1 | NAGDLAGTGTDLEQY
TRBD2 | TRBV12-3/TRBV12-4 | ASSQRERGTDTQY
. | TRBV5-1 | ASSEGYGGFDEQY
. | TRBV19 | ASTPGPDHIYGYT
. | TRBV7-9 | ASSALLPGELF
. | TRBV5-1 | ASSQVLRQPVDTQY
TRBD2 | TRBV20-1 | SARLADSTDTQY
TRBD2 | TRBV5-1 | ASSSWTSGTAEQY
. | TRBV12-3/TRBV12-4 | ASGRGGVSTEAF
TRBD1 | TRBV10-3 | AISEPGTGYREQY
. | TRBV4-3 | ASSQDTLGPDNEQF